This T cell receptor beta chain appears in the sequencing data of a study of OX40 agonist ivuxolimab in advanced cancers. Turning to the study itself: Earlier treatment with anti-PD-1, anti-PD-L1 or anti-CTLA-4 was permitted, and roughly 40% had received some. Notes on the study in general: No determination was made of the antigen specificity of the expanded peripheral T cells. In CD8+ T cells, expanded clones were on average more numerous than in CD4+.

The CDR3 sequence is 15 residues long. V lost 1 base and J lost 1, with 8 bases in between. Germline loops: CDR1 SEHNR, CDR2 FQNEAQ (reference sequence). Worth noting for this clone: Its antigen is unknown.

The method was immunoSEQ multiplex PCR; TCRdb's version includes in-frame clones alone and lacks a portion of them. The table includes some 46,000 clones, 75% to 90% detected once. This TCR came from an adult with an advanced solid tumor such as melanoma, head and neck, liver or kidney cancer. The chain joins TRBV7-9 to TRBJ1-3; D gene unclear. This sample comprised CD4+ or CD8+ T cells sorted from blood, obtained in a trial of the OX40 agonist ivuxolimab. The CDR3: CASSLGSASGNTIYF. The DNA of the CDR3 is TGTGCCAGCAGCTTAGGGTCAGCTTCTGGAAACACCATATATTTT.